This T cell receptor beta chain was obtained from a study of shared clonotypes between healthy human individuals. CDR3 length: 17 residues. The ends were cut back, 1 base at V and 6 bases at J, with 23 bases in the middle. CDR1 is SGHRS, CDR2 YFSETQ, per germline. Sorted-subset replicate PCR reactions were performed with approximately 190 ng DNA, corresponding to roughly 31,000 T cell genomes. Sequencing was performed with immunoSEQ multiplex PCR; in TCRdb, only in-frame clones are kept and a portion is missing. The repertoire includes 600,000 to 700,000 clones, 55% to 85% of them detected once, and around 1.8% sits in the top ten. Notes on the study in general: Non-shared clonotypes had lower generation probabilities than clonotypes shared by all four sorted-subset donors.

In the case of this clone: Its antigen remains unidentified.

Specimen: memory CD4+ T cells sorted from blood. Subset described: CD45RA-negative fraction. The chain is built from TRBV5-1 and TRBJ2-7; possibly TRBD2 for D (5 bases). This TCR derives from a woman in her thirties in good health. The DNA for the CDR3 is TGCGCCAGCAGCTTGTGGTCCAGCGGAGGTAGGGTGGGCGAGCAGTACTTC. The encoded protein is CASSLWSSGGRVGEQYF.